These 25 T cell receptor beta chains came from one sample sequenced in a study of shared clonotypes between healthy human individuals. Measured with immunoSEQ multiplex PCR; TCRdb has only the in-frame clones, and not every one. This sample has 2 million to 2.5 million clones, with less than 95% found just once. The source material was naive CD4+ T cells from PBMCs. Described subset: CD45RA+ positively selected. The receptors here all came from a man in his late teens or twenties in good health. Some clones in this sample may be carry-over from other donors' samples.

The chain carries TRBV2 and TRBJ1-4, with 10 bases fitting TRBD1. The CDR3 runs 15 residues. V lost 4 bases and J lost 13; bases outside the gene matches: 12. The germline CDR1 and CDR2 sequences are SNHLY and FYNNEI. The CDR3 nucleotides read TGTGCCAGCAGTGTTTTAGAGACAGGGGGCATGGGACTGTTTTTT. This encodes CASSVLETGGMGLFF.

V usage is TRBV5-1 and J usage is TRBJ2-2; the D gene is possibly TRBD1 (6 bases). The CDR3 totals 16 residues. The V end was cut by 1 base, the J end by 2 bases, with 12 bases between. In germline, CDR1 is SGHRS, CDR2 YFSETQ. CDR3 nucleotides: TGCGCCAGCAGCTTGTTGCAGGACAGAAACACCGGGGAGCTGTTTTTT. This encodes CASSLLQDRNTGELFF.

Comments on this clone: Other DNA sequences from this sample encode an identical CDR3 as well. The chain links TRBV5-4 to TRBJ2-2; 9 positions match TRBD2. The CDR3 extends over 15 amino acids. Germline V gene lookup returns CDR1 SGHNT and CDR2 YYREEE (reference sequence). V lost 0 bases, J lost 8 bases, and 5 bases stayed unmatched. CDR3 residues: CASSLVGLATGELFF. The DNA for the CDR3 is TGTGCCAGCAGCTTGGTGGGACTAGCTACAGGGGAGCTGTTTTTT.

V usage is TRBV11-2 and J usage is TRBJ2-1; the D gene is possibly TRBD1 (6 bases). Looked up from germline, CDR1 is SGHAT and CDR2 is FQNNGV. V lost 5 bases, J lost 4 bases, and 18 bases lay in between. This CDR3 is built from 16 residues. CDR3 amino acids: CASSNRGGIKYNEQFF. CDR3 in DNA: TGTGCCAGCAGCAACCGAGGGGGAATCAAATACAATGAGCAGTTCTTC.

The gene calls are TRBV30 and TRBJ2-7; no clear D. CDR3 length equals 13 residues. V lost 1 base and J 4 bases, leaving 11 bases between the germline ends. Germline CDR1 reads GTSNPN; CDR2 reads SVGIG (reference sequence). CDR3 region: CAWSGRVKYEQYF. In nucleotides, the CDR3 is TGTGCCTGGAGTGGAAGAGTTAAATACGAGCAGTACTTC.

This clone was detected only a few times. Other DNA sequences within the sample encode an identical CDR3. The chain recombines TRBV29-1 with TRBJ1-1, with 8 bases aligning to TRBD1. The CDR3 consists of 12 residues. Germline CDR1 is SQVTM and CDR2 is ANQGSEA. J lost 2 bases, V lost 7 bases, and 3 bases had no gene match. CDR3 DNA sequence: TGCAGCGGCGGACAGGGAAACACTGAAGCTTTCTTT. It encodes CSGGQGNTEAFF.

The CDR3 DNA reads as TGTGCCACCGCCCCGACAGGAGCCTCCTACGAGCAGTACTTC. It translates to CATAPTGASYEQYF. The V and J genes are TRBV10-3 and TRBJ2-7, with D tentatively TRBD1 (6 bases). Germline V gives CDR1 ENHRY, CDR2 SYGVKD. Trimming stripped 10 bases from V and 0 bases from J, with 16 bases between. The CDR3 is 14 residues long.

The V call is TRBV7-3, the J call TRBJ1-1, with 7 bases fitting TRBD1. CDR1 is SGHTA, CDR2 FQGTGA, per germline. V lost 5 bases to trimming and J lost 6 bases; unmatched junction nucleotides: 12. The CDR3 is 15 amino acids. CDR3 protein: CASSPRTGPVPEAFF. The DNA of the CDR3 is TGTGCCAGCAGCCCTAGGACAGGCCCCGTCCCTGAAGCTTTCTTT.

The rearrangement uses TRBV29-1 and TRBJ2-4; D could derive from TRBD1 or TRBD2 (5 bases each). This CDR3 is built from 12 residues. In germline, CDR1 is SQVTM, CDR2 ANQGSEA. The ends were cut back, 5 bases at V and 7 bases at J, with 12 bases in the middle. The CDR3 reads CSVKGWGNIQYF. The CDR3 DNA reads as TGCAGCGTTAAGGGGTGGGGGAACATTCAGTACTTC.

This chain joins TRBV5-1 and TRBJ2-3, with 8 bases fitting TRBD1. V lost 4 bases, J lost 15 bases, and 13 bases stayed unmatched. The CDR3 runs to 13 residues. Germline-derived CDR1 and CDR2 are SGHRS and YFSETQ. In DNA form, the CDR3 reads TGCGCCAGCAGCCCCGAAGGACAGGGTTTCCAATATTTT. Encoded protein: CASSPEGQGFQYF.

V usage is TRBV5-6 and J usage is TRBJ1-4; D perhaps matches TRBD1 (6 bases). Germline V gene data show CDR1 as SGHDT and CDR2 as YYEEEE. V shed 5 bases and J shed 10 bases, with 21 bases lying between them. This CDR3 spans 15 amino acids. CDR3 region: CASRDGGGRLGKLFF. The DNA of the CDR3 is TGTGCCAGCAGAGATGGCGGGGGGCGTTTGGGAAAACTGTTTTTT.

This chain joins TRBV7-9 and TRBJ2-1; tentative D call: TRBD1 (5 bases). Germline loops: CDR1 SEHNR, CDR2 FQNEAQ (reference sequence). V lost 4 bases and J 1 base, leaving 8 bases between the germline ends. The CDR3 sequence is 14 residues long. The CDR3 protein is CASSWGLSYNEQFF. In nucleotides, the CDR3 is TGTGCCAGCAGCTGGGGCCTATCCTACAATGAGCAGTTCTTC. The full variable domain, in which reference TRBV7-9 and TRBJ2-1 provide the parts outside the CDR3, is DTGVSQNPRHKITKRGQNVTFRCDPISEHNRLYWYRQTLGQGPEFLTYFQNEAQLEKSRLLSDRFSAERPKGSFSTLEIQRTEQGDSAMYLCASSWGLSYNEQFFGPGTRLTVL.

V usage is TRBV4-1 and J usage is TRBJ2-7; D perhaps matches TRBD1 (6 bases). Trimming stripped 2 bases from V and 1 base from J, with 18 bases between. Germline loops: CDR1 MGHRA, CDR2 YSYEKL. The CDR3 extends over 17 amino acids. The CDR3 DNA is TGCGCCAGCAGCCAAACGAACCGGGACACCGATTCCTACGAGCAGTACTTC. Amino acids: CASSQTNRDTDSYEQYF.

This chain's CDR3 is CASSLLLAGTDTQYF. As DNA, the CDR3 is TGTGCCAGCAGCTTGTTACTAGCGGGAACAGATACGCAGTATTTT. This chain links TRBV5-4 with TRBJ2-3, with TRBD2 matching 10 bases. The CDR3 extends over 15 amino acids. CDR1 is SGHNT, CDR2 YYREEE, per germline (reference sequence). V lost 1 base, J lost 3 bases, and 2 bases stayed unmatched. Using reference TRBV5-4 and TRBJ2-3 for the parts outside the CDR3, the full variable domain is ETGVTQSPTHLIKTRGQQVTLRCSSQSGHNTVSWYQQALGQGPQFIFQYYREEENGRGNFPPRFSGLQFPNYSSELNVNALELDDSALYLCASSLLLAGTDTQYFGPGTRLTVL.

This clone was seen once. The chain employs TRBV4-2 and TRBJ2-4; tentatively, D is TRBD1 (5 bases). V gave up 4 bases and J gave up 9 bases, with 28 bases separating them. CDR3 size: 18 residues. The germline V gene has CDR1 LGHNA and CDR2 YNFKEQ. Written as DNA, the CDR3 is TGTGCCAGCAGCCCCGAATGGATTGGAACTGGGGCAAGGGCCATTCAGTACTTC. It specifies CASSPEWIGTGARAIQYF.

The J gene is TRBJ2-2, the V gene TRBV5-6; D ambiguous. The germline gives CDR1 SGHDT, CDR2 YYEEEE. The V end lost 4 bases, the J end lost 4 bases, and 8 bases lay between the germline ends. This CDR3 contains 13 residues. The CDR3 spells CASSPMGTGELFF. The CDR3 DNA reads TGTGCCAGCAGCCCGATGGGCACCGGGGAGCTGTTTTTT.

This clone was recorded once. The V gene is TRBV15, the J gene TRBJ1-1; D may be TRBD1 (6 bases). The CDR3 sequence is 16 residues long. Germline V lookup: CDR1 LNHNV, CDR2 YYDKDF (reference sequence). V was cut by 4 bases and J by 3 bases, with 18 bases left in between. The CDR3 loop reads CATSKGHPARDTEAFF. As DNA, the CDR3 is TGTGCCACCAGCAAGGGACATCCAGCCCGGGACACTGAAGCTTTCTTT. The entire variable domain, with the rest obtained from reference TRBV15 and TRBJ1-1, is as follows: DAMVIQNPRYQVTQFGKPVTLSCSQTLNHNVMYWYQQKSSQAPKLLFHYYDKDFNNEADTPDNFQSRRPNTSFCFLDIRSPGLGDTAMYLCATSKGHPARDTEAFFGQGTRLTVV.

This clone was picked up a small number of times. This chain joins TRBV7-9 and TRBJ1-1, with D possibly being TRBD1 (5 bases). Between the trimmed V and J ends, which lost 11 bases and 3 bases, there was a span of 7 bases. The CDR3 spans 10 residues. Germline CDR1 is SEHNR and CDR2 is FQNEAQ (reference sequence). The CDR3 DNA is TGTGCCGCGGGGGACACTGAAGCTTTCTTT. Translation: CAAGDTEAFF.

The rearrangement joins TRBV6-1 to TRBJ2-7, with 9 bases lining up with TRBD2. Per the germline V gene, CDR1 is MNHNS and CDR2 is SASEGT. This CDR3 contains 15 residues. The V segment lost 7 bases and the J segment 4 bases; nucleotides outside the gene matches: 11. CDR3 coding DNA: TGTGCCAGCATCCTAGCGGGGATCCCCGGATACGAGCAGTACTTC. Its protein product is CASILAGIPGYEQYF.

V gene TRBV7-2 combines with J gene TRBJ2-1, with TRBD2 identical over 7 bases. Trimming cost V 5 bases and J 2 bases; bases outside gene matches: 9. CDR3 length: 16 residues. Germline values: CDR1 SGHTA, CDR2 FQGNSA. The CDR3, as DNA: TGTGCCAGCAGCCGAGTGAGCGGGGCGACCTACAATGAGCAGTTCTTC. This encodes CASSRVSGATYNEQFF.

In its sample, this clone was seen once. The CDR3 DNA sequence: TGTGCCAGCAGTGATAACAGGGGGGTCACAGATACGCAGTATTTT. Translating it yields CASSDNRGVTDTQYF. The chain has TRBV25-1 and TRBJ2-3, with 8 bases fitting TRBD1. Germline CDR1 MGHDK, CDR2 SYGVNS. With 3 bases clipped from V and 2 bases from J, the junction kept 4 bases outside the gene matches. This CDR3 is built from 15 residues. Full variable domain (outside the CDR3, taken from reference TRBV25-1 and TRBJ2-3): EADIYQTPRYLVIGTGKKITLECSQTMGHDKMYWYQQDPGMELHLIHYSYGVNSTEKGDLSSESTVSRIRTEHFPLTLESARPSHTSQYLCASSDNRGVTDTQYFGPGTRLTVL.

The chain couples TRBV4-1 to TRBJ1-1; no clear D. The germline V and J ends were trimmed by 4 bases and 5 bases, with 11 bases remaining between them. Per germline, CDR1 MGHRA and CDR2 YSYEKL. The CDR3 is 13 residues long. The CDR3 DNA is TGCGCCAGCAGCCCCCCTGGAAGTACTGAAGCTTTCTTT. Translation: CASSPPGSTEAFF.

This rearrangement joins TRBV2 to TRBJ2-7, with D possibly being TRBD2 (6 bases). Germline V CDR1 and CDR2: SNHLY, FYNNEI. The CDR3 is made up of 14 amino acids. The V gene lost 6 bases and the J gene lost 2 bases, with 14 bases spanning the gap. The CDR3 here is CASRAASVAYEQYF. The CDR3 region has the DNA TGTGCCAGCAGGGCGGCTAGCGTCGCCTACGAGCAGTACTTC.

The rearrangement links TRBV6-1 to TRBJ2-5; unclear D gene. Trimming removed 1 base from V and 5 bases from J, with 14 bases in between. Germline V gene lookup returns CDR1 MNHNS and CDR2 SASEGT. This CDR3 has 15 amino acids. CDR3 protein: CASSEGALPAETQYF. CDR3 bases: TGTGCCAGCAGTGAAGGGGCACTCCCGGCGGAGACCCAGTACTTC.

In its sample, this clone was seen once. The gene calls are TRBV7-2 and TRBJ2-1; 9 bases agree with TRBD2. The CDR3 is 16 amino acids. The trim removed 0 bases at V and 5 bases at J, leaving 5 bases unmatched. Germline V lookup: CDR1 SGHTA, CDR2 FQGNSA. The CDR3 DNA is TGTGCCAGCAGCTTAGCGGCTAGCGGGACCCACAATGAGCAGTTCTTC. Translated: CASSLAASGTHNEQFF.